This T cell receptor (beta chain) comes out of a study of T cell responses to AZD1222 COVID-19 vaccine. As regards this clone: The antigen remains unidentified.

Only in-frame clones appear in the TCRdb table, and some are missing; sequencing was by immunoSEQ multiplex PCR. This table holds 150,000 to 200,000 clones, just over 90% found once. The study's findings and limits: Most donors were white British, females outnumbered males, and clonal diversity was possibly underestimated. Among spike-specific TCRs, nearly half reportedly target unmutated variant regions. Just a handful of AZD1222 recipients were seropositive at baseline.

This specimen consisted of peripheral blood, obtained on day 0 of AZD1222 vaccination. The receptor was isolated from an adult in good health.

The DNA of the CDR3 is TGTGCCAGCAGTGGGAGGGACAGGGGGCTCAATCAGCCCCAGCATTTT. It is translated as CASSGRDRGLNQPQHF. The chain uses TRBV2 and TRBJ1-5; 12 bases match TRBD1. The CDR3 covers 16 residues. Germline V gene lookup returns CDR1 SNHLY and CDR2 FYNNEI. The V gene end was trimmed by 4 bases and the J gene end by 3 bases; junction bases not matched to a gene: 4.